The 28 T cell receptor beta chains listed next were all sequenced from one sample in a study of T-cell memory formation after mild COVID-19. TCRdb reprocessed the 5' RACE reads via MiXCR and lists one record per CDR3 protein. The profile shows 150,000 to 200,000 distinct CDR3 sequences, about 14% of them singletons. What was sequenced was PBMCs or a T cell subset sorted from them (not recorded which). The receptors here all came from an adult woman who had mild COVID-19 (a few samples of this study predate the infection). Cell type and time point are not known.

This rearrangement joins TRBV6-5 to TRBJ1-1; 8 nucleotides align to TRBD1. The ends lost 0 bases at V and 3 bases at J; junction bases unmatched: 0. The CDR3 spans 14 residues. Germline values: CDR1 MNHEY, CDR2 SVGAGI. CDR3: CASSYSTGDTEAFF. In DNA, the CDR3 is TGTGCCAGCAGTTACTCGACAGGGGACACTGAAGCTTTCTTT.

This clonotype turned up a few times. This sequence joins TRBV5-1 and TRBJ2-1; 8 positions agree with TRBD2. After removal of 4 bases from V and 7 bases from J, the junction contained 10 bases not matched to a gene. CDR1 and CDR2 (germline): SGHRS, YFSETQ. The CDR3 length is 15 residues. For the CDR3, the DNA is TGCGCCAGCAGCCCCGGACTAGCCCCAGGTAATGAGCAGTTCTTC. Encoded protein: CASSPGLAPGNEQFF.

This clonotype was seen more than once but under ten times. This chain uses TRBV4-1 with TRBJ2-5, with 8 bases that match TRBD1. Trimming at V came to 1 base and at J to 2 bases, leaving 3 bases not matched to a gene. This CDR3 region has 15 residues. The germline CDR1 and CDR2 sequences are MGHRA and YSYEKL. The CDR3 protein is CASSQGQGKQETQYF. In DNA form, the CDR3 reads TGCGCCAGCAGCCAAGGACAGGGGAAACAAGAGACCCAGTACTTC.

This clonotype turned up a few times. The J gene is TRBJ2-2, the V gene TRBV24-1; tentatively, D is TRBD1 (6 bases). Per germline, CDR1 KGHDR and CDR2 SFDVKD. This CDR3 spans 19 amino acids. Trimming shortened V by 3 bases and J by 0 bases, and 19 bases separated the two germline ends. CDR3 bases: TGTGCCACCAGTGATCCGGGACATGCCCGATCCGCGAACACCGGGGAGCTGTTTTTT. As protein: CATSDPGHARSANTGELFF.

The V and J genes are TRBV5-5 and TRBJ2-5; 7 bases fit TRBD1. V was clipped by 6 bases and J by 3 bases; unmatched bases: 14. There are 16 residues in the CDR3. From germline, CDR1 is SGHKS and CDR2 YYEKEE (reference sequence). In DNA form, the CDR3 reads TGTGCCAGCACCCTCCAGGGGGACAGAGGGAAAGAGACCCAGTACTTC. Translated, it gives CASTLQGDRGKETQYF.

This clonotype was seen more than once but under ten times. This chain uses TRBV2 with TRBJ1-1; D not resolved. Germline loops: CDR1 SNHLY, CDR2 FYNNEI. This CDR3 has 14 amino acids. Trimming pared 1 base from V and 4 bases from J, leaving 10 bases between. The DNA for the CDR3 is TGTGCCAGCAGTGAAGACCTCCCTATCACTGAAGCTTTCTTT. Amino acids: CASSEDLPITEAFF.

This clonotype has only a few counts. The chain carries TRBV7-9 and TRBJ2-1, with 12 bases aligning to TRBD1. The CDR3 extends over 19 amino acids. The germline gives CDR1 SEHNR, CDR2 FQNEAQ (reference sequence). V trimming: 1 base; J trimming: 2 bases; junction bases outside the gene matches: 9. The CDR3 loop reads CASSLGSGQGAIAYNEQFF. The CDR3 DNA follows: TGTGCCAGCAGCTTAGGTTCGGGACAGGGGGCCATAGCCTACAATGAGCAGTTCTTC.

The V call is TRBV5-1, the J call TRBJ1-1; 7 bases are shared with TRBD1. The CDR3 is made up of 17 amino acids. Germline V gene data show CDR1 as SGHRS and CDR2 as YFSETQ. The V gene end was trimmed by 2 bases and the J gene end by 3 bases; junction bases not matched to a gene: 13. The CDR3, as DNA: TGCGCCAGCAGCTTCCAAACTCCGGGACAGCGGTACACTGAAGCTTTCTTT. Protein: CASSFQTPGQRYTEAFF.

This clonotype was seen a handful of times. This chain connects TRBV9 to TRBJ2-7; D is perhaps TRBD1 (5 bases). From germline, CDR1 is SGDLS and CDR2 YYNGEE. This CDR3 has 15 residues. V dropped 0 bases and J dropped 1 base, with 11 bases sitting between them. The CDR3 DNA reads TGTGCCAGCAGCGTAGGGATAGGGGATTCCTACGAGCAGTACTTC. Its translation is CASSVGIGDSYEQYF.

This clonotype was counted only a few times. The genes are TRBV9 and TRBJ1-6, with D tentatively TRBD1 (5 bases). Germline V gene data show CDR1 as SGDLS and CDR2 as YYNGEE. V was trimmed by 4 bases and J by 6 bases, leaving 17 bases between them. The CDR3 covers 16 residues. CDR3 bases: TGTGCCAGCAGCCCGGGGACGGGCCCTCTTAATTCACCCCTCCACTTT. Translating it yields CASSPGTGPLNSPLHF.

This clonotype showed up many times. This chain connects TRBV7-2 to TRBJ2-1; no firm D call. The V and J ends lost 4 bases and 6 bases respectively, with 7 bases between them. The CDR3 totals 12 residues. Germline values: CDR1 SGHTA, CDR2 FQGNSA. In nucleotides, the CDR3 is TGTGCCAGCAGCTCGGGCCCCAATGAGCAGTTCTTC. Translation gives CASSSGPNEQFF.

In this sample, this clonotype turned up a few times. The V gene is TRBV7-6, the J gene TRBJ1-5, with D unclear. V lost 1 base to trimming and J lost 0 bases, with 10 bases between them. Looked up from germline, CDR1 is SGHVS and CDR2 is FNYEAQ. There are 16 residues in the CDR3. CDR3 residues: CASSLDSRYSNQPQHF. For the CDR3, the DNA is TGTGCCAGCAGCTTAGACAGCAGATATAGCAATCAGCCCCAGCATTTT.

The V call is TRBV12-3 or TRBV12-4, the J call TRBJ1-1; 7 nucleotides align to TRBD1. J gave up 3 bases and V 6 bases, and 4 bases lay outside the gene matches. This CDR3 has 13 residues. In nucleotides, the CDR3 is TGTGCCAGCAGCTGGGACAGTTACACTGAAGCTTTCTTT. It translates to CASSWDSYTEAFF.

CDR3 loop: CASSQTSVTEAFF. As DNA, the CDR3 is TGTGCCAGCAGCCAAACGAGTGTTACTGAAGCTTTCTTT. The chain employs TRBV3-1 and TRBJ1-1, with no clear D. The V end lost 2 bases, the J end lost 5 bases, and 9 bases lay between the germline ends. Germline V CDR1 and CDR2: LGHDT, YNNKEL (reference sequence). CDR3 length: 13 amino acids.

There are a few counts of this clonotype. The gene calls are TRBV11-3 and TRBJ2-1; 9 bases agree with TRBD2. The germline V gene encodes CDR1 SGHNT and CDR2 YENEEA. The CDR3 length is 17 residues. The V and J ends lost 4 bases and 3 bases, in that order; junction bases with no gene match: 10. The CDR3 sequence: CASSSYVVSGGYNEQFF. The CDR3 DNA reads TGTGCCAGCAGCTCCTATGTGGTTAGCGGGGGCTACAATGAGCAGTTCTTC.

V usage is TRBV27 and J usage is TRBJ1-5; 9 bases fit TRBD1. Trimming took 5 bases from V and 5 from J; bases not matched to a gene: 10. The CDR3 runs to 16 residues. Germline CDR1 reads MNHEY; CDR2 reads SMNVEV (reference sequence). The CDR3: CASSPSWDRVYQPQHF. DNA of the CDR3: TGTGCCAGCAGTCCCAGCTGGGACAGGGTGTATCAGCCCCAGCATTTT.

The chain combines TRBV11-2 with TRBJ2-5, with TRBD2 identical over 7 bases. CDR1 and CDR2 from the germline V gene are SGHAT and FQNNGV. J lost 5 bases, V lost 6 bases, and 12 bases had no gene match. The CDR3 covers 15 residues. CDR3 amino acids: CASSLPRAGGETQYF. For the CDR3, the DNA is TGTGCCAGCAGTCTCCCCAGGGCCGGGGGGGAGACCCAGTACTTC.

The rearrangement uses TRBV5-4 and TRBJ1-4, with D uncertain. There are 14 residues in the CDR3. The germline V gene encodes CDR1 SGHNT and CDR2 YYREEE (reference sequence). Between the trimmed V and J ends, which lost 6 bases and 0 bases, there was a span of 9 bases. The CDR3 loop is CASKKDSTNEKLFF. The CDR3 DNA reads TGTGCCAGCAAGAAAGACTCAACTAATGAAAAACTGTTTTTT.

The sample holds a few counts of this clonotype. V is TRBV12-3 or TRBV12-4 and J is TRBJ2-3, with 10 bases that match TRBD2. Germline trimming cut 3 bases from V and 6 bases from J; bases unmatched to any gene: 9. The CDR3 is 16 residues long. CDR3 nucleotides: TGTGCCAGCAGTTTTGCTTGGCTAGCGGGGGCCGATACGCAGTATTTT. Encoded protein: CASSFAWLAGADTQYF.

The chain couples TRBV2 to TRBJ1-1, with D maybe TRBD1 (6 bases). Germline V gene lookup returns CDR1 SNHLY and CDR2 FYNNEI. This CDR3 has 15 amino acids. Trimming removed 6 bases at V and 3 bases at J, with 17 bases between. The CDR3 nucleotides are TGTGCCAGCAGCCAAGGGGGGTTCGGGGACACTGAAGCTTTCTTT. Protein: CASSQGGFGDTEAFF.

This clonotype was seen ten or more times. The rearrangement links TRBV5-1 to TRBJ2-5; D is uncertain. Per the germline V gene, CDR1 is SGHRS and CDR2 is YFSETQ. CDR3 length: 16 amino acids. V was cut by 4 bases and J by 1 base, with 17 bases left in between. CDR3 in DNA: TGCGCCAGCAGCCCGAGGCAGCAATTCACCCAAGAGACCCAGTACTTC. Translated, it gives CASSPRQQFTQETQYF.

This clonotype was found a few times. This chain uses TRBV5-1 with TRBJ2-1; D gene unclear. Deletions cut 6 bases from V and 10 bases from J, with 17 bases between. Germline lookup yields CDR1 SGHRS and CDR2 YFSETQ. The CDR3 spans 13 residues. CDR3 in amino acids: CASTGDLTREQFF. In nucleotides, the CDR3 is TGCGCCAGCACTGGCGATCTGACGCGGGAGCAGTTCTTC.

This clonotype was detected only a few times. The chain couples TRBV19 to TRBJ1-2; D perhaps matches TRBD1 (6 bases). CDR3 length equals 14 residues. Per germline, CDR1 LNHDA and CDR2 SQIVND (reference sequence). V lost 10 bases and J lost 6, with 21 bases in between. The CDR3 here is CATGGALSIDGYTF. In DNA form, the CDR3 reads TGTGCCACTGGGGGCGCCCTCTCTATTGATGGCTACACCTTC.

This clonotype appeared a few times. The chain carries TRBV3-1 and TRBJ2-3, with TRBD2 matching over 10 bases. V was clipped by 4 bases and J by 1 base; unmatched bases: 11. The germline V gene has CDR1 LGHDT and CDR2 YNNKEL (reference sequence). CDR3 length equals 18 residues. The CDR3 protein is CASSLSGGGFHGTDTQYF. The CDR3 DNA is TGTGCCAGCAGCCTAAGCGGGGGGGGTTTCCACGGCACAGATACGCAGTATTTT.

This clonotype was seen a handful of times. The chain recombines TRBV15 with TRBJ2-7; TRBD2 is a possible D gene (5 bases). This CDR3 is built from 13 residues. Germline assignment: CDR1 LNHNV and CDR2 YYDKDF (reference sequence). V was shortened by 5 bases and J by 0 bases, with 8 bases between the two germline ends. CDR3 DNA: TGTGCCACCAGCGAGGGCCGCTCCTACGAGCAGTACTTC. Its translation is CATSEGRSYEQYF.

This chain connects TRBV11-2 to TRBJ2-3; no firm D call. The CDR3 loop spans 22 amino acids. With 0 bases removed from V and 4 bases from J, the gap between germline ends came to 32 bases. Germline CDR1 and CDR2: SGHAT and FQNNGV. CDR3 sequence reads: CASSLDLGFFGPSPPDSDTQYF. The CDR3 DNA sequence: TGTGCCAGCAGCTTAGATCTTGGGTTTTTTGGTCCATCCCCTCCCGATTCAGATACGCAGTATTTT. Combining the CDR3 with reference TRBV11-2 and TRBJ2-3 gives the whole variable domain EAGVAQSPRYKIIEKRQSVAFWCNPISGHATLYWYQQILGQGPKLLIQFQNNGVVDDSQLPKDRFSAERLKGVDSTLKIQPAKLEDSAVYLCASSLDLGFFGPSPPDSDTQYFGPGTRLTVL.

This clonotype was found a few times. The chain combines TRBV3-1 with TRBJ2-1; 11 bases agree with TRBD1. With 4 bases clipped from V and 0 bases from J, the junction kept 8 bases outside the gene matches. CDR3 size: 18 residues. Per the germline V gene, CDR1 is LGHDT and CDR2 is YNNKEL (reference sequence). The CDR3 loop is CASSRPGTGGSSYNEQFF. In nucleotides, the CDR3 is TGTGCCAGCAGCCGCCCTGGGACAGGGGGGAGCTCCTACAATGAGCAGTTCTTC.

Here the CDR3 DNA reads TGTGCCAGCAGTTACGTCACAGCTTCTAACTATGGCTACACCTTC. Protein sequence: CASSYVTASNYGYTF. The chain has TRBV6-5 and TRBJ1-2; D ambiguous. This CDR3 has 15 amino acids. Deletions cut 2 bases from V and 0 bases from J, with 10 bases between. Germline lookup yields CDR1 MNHEY and CDR2 SVGAGI.